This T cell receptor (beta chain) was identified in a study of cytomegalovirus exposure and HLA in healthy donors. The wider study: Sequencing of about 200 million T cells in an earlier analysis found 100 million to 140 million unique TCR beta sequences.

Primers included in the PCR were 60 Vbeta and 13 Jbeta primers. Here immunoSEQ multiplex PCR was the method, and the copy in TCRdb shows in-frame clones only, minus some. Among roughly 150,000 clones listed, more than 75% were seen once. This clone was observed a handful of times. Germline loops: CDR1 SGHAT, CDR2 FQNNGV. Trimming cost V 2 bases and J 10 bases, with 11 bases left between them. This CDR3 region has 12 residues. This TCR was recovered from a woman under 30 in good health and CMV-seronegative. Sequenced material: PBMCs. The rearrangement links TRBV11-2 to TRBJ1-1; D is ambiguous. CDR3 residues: CASSLFESRAFF. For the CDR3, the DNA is TGTGCCAGCAGCTTATTTGAATCTAGAGCTTTCTTT. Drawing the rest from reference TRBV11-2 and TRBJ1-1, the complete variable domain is EAGVAQSPRYKIIEKRQSVAFWCNPISGHATLYWYQQILGQGPKLLIQFQNNGVVDDSQLPKDRFSAERLKGVDSTLKIQPAKLEDSAVYLCASSLFESRAFFGQGTRLTVV.